These 31 T cell receptor beta chains originate from one sample sequenced in a study of blood T cell repertoires in COVID-19. Sequenced by immunoSEQ multiplex PCR; TCRdb stores in-frame clones only, minus some. The table lists more than 80,000 clones, about 70% of them singletons. The sequencing sample was made of peripheral blood. The source of these receptors is a woman of 80 years or more with active or convalescent COVID-19.

The chain is built from TRBV19 and TRBJ1-1, with TRBD1 matching over 7 bases. CDR1 LNHDA and CDR2 SQIVND come from the germline V gene (reference sequence). The junction had 11 bases not matched to a gene; V was cut back by 5 bases and J by 5 bases. This CDR3 is 15 amino acids long. The CDR3 here is CASSPTGMGGTEAFF. In nucleotides, the CDR3 is TGTGCCAGTAGTCCGACAGGGATGGGAGGTACTGAAGCTTTCTTT.

The rearrangement uses TRBV5-5 and TRBJ2-7, with 9 nucleotides matching TRBD1. This CDR3 spans 15 amino acids. The germline V gene has CDR1 SGHKS and CDR2 YYEKEE (reference sequence). Germline trimming cut 0 bases from V and 2 bases from J; bases unmatched to any gene: 3. The CDR3 coding sequence is TGTGCCAGCAGCTTGGTCGGGACAGGGACCTACGAGCAGTACTTC. Amino acids: CASSLVGTGTYEQYF. Looking up the rest from reference TRBV5-5 and TRBJ2-7 gives the full variable domain: DAGVTQSPTHLIKTRGQQVTLRCSPISGHKSVSWYQQVLGQGPQFIFQYYEKEERGRGNFPDRFSARQFPNYSSELNVNALLLGDSALYLCASSLVGTGTYEQYFGPGTRLTVT.

The chain joins TRBV27 to TRBJ1-2; possible D gene TRBD1, 6 bases. The CDR3 length is 14 residues. The germline V gene encodes CDR1 MNHEY and CDR2 SMNVEV (reference sequence). Trimming took 5 bases from V and 3 from J, leaving 13 bases between them. The CDR3 DNA sequence: TGTGCCAGCAGTGCTACAGGGTGGGACTATGGCTACACCTTC. This encodes CASSATGWDYGYTF.

J is TRBJ2-6 and V is TRBV18; tentative D call: TRBD1 (7 bases). Germline V gene data show CDR1 as KGHSH and CDR2 as LQKENI. The V gene lost 2 bases and the J gene lost 7 bases, with 18 bases spanning the gap. The CDR3 loop spans 17 amino acids. The DNA for the CDR3 is TGTGCCAGCTCACCATCACAGGGGCTCGCGGGAGCCAACGTCCTGACTTTC. It encodes CASSPSQGLAGANVLTF.

The CDR3: CASSEGRDTQYF. In DNA, the CDR3 is TGCGCCAGCAGTGAGGGTCGGGATACGCAGTATTTT. J is TRBJ2-3 and V is TRBV10-1; D is ambiguous. Deletions cut 2 bases from V and 6 bases from J, with 6 bases between. The CDR3 is 12 amino acids. Germline V gives CDR1 WNHNN, CDR2 SYGVQD (reference sequence).

Only one count was recorded for this clone. The V call is TRBV7-9, the J call TRBJ2-7, with 9 nucleotides matching TRBD2. CDR1 and CDR2 (germline): SEHNR, FQNEAQ (reference sequence). CDR3 length equals 15 residues. V lost 4 bases, J lost 3 bases, and 7 bases stayed unmatched. The CDR3 DNA reads TGTGCCAGCAGCTCGCCTAGCGGGACCCACTACGAGCAGTACTTC. Translated: CASSSPSGTHYEQYF.

The chain recombines TRBV5-6 with TRBJ1-1; TRBD1 is a possible D gene (6 bases). The germline V gene encodes CDR1 SGHDT and CDR2 YYEEEE. V was cut by 4 bases and J by 5 bases, with 15 bases left in between. The length of the CDR3 is 14 residues. The CDR3 DNA reads TGTGCCAGCAGCCTGCCGGACAGTTTAACTGAAGCTTTCTTT. Translation gives CASSLPDSLTEAFF.

The chain joins TRBV21-1 to TRBJ2-7; TRBD1, as called in the table, went unchecked against the DNA. TRBV21-1 is noted as a pseudogene. CDR3 size: 15 residues. The CDR3 spells CASSKVVREYYEQYF. The CDR3 nucleotides read TGTGCCAGCAGCAAAGTCGTCAGGGAATACTACGAGCAGTACTTC.

J is TRBJ1-1 and V is TRBV5-1; D unclear. Trimming shortened V by 1 base and J by 1 base, and 5 bases separated the two germline ends. Germline lookup yields CDR1 SGHRS and CDR2 YFSETQ. This CDR3 spans 13 amino acids. CDR3 bases: TGCGCCAGCAGCTTGACACCGAACACTGAAGCTTTCTTT. Its protein is CASSLTPNTEAFF.

The J gene is TRBJ2-7, the V gene TRBV6-5; D is perhaps TRBD1 (5 bases). This CDR3 region has 15 residues. The germline gives CDR1 MNHEY, CDR2 SVGAGI. V gave up 0 bases and J gave up 5 bases, with 14 bases separating them. This chain's CDR3 is CASSYSTQGADEQYF. For the CDR3, the DNA is TGTGCCAGCAGTTACTCGACCCAGGGCGCGGACGAGCAGTACTTC.

The chain joins TRBV30 to TRBJ1-6, with unresolved D. Trimming shortened V by 3 bases and J by 4 bases, and 7 bases separated the two germline ends. CDR3 size: 13 residues. Germline assignment: CDR1 GTSNPN and CDR2 SVGIG (reference sequence). The CDR3 DNA reads TGTGCCTGGAGGAGGGAGTATAATTCACCCCTCCACTTT. Its protein is CAWRREYNSPLHF.

The CDR3 region has the DNA TGTGCCAGCAGCATTGCGGGGGGCCCAAACACCGGGGAGCTGTTTTTT. Translation gives CASSIAGGPNTGELFF. V usage is TRBV7-3 and J usage is TRBJ2-2, with TRBD2 identical over 8 bases. The germline gives CDR1 SGHTA, CDR2 FQGTGA. The CDR3 runs to 16 residues. With 5 bases clipped from V and 2 bases from J, the junction kept 7 bases outside the gene matches.

The chain is built from TRBV18 and TRBJ1-2, with a weak D call TRBD1 (5 bases). Trimming pared 5 bases from V and 1 base from J, leaving 11 bases between. Germline assignment: CDR1 KGHSH and CDR2 LQKENI. The CDR3 sequence is 14 residues long. The CDR3, as DNA: TGTGCCAGCTCAGGGGCCGAGCATAACTATGGCTACACCTTC. It translates to CASSGAEHNYGYTF.

V is TRBV5-5 and J is TRBJ1-2; perhaps TRBD1 as D (6 bases). Trimming shortened V by 1 base and J by 4 bases, and 14 bases separated the two germline ends. The germline V gene has CDR1 SGHKS and CDR2 YYEKEE (reference sequence). The CDR3 consists of 15 residues. DNA for the CDR3: TGTGCCAGCAGCTTGCAGGGGACAAATCCCTATGGCTACACCTTC. Encoded protein: CASSLQGTNPYGYTF.

J is TRBJ2-7 and V is TRBV6-5; D uncertain. Germline loops: CDR1 MNHEY, CDR2 SVGAGI. The CDR3 has 14 amino acids. Trimming cost V 4 bases and J 2 bases, with 12 bases left between them. This chain's CDR3 is CASSLGAPTYEQYF. The CDR3 DNA reads as TGTGCCAGCAGTTTAGGAGCCCCAACCTACGAGCAGTACTTC.

This rearrangement joins TRBV5-1 to TRBJ2-5, with D maybe TRBD2 (7 bases). Germline V gene data show CDR1 as SGHRS and CDR2 as YFSETQ. Trimming pared 3 bases from V and 4 bases from J, leaving 22 bases between. The CDR3 runs 17 residues. The CDR3 DNA is TGCGCCAGCAGCTCTCTAGGGGGGAGGACTAGAGGAGAGACCCAGTACTTC. Protein product: CASSSLGGRTRGETQYF. Together with reference TRBV5-1 and TRBJ2-5, the CDR3 gives the full variable domain: KAGVTQTPRYLIKTRGQQVTLSCSPISGHRSVSWYQQTPGQGLQFLFEYFSETQRNKGNFPGRFSGRQFSNSRSEMNVSTLELGDSALYLCASSSLGGRTRGETQYFGPGTRLLVL.

This clone was observed a handful of times. The chain has TRBV6-2 or TRBV6-3 and TRBJ1-5; 11 bases are shared with TRBD1. With 5 bases clipped from V and 0 bases from J, the junction kept 9 bases outside the gene matches. The CDR3 runs to 18 residues. CDR1 and CDR2 from the germline V gene are MNHEY and SVGEGT. The CDR3 spells CASSAGTGGTYSNQPQHF. The DNA of the CDR3 is TGTGCCAGCAGTGCCGGGACAGGGGGAACCTATAGCAATCAGCCCCAGCATTTT.

CDR3 DNA: TGTGCCAGCAGCGTAGCCGGGGAATCCTACGAGCAGTACTTC. Amino acids: CASSVAGESYEQYF. The chain links TRBV9 to TRBJ2-7; possible D gene TRBD2, 5 bases. The CDR3 extends over 14 amino acids. The V gene's germline CDR1 is SGDLS and CDR2 YYNGEE. V lost 0 bases, J lost 1 base, and 8 bases lay in between.

This clone was seen a few times. The chain links TRBV7-9 to TRBJ1-1, with no clear D. The germline V and J ends were trimmed by 5 bases and 5 bases, with 15 bases remaining between them. The V gene's germline CDR1 is SEHNR and CDR2 FQNEAQ (reference sequence). The CDR3 runs to 14 residues. CDR3 sequence (DNA): TGTGCCAGCAGCCCCCGGCGGGATAAGACTGAAGCTTTCTTT. Translating gives CASSPRRDKTEAFF.

The genes are TRBV4-3 and TRBJ2-1; TRBD2 might be the D (5 bases). Germline V gives CDR1 LGHNA, CDR2 YSLEER. Trimming removed 0 bases from V and 4 bases from J, with 13 bases in between. CDR3 length: 16 residues. CDR3 sequence: CASSQDWRARYNEQFF. The CDR3 nucleotides are TGCGCCAGCAGCCAAGATTGGCGGGCTAGATACAATGAGCAGTTCTTC.

V is TRBV7-2 and J is TRBJ1-2; D not certain. This CDR3 contains 14 residues. The germline gives CDR1 SGHTA, CDR2 FQGNSA. The V end was cut by 4 bases, the J end by 8 bases, with 17 bases between. CDR3 coding DNA: TGTGCCAGCAGCTCGGGGAGAGGGCTCCGGGGCTACACCTTC. Amino acids: CASSSGRGLRGYTF.

The V and J genes are TRBV4-3 and TRBJ1-3; D is unclear. V lost 0 bases and J lost 0, with 12 bases in between. The CDR3 loop spans 17 amino acids. Germline lookup yields CDR1 LGHNA and CDR2 YSLEER. CDR3 residues: CASSQDLAGPSGNTIYF. CDR3 nucleotide sequence: TGCGCCAGCAGCCAAGACCTTGCAGGCCCCTCTGGAAACACCATATATTTT.

With respect to this clone: This may be a read error, as it is one base from a much larger clone. The same CDR3 also results from other DNA sequences found in this sample. The rearrangement links TRBV5-1 to TRBJ1-1; TRBD1 aligns across 9 bases. V trimming: 0 bases; J trimming: 4 bases; junction bases outside the gene matches: 4. CDR1 and CDR2 from the germline V gene are SGHRS and YFSETQ. The CDR3 length is 15 residues. The CDR3 reads CASSLGDRGVTEAFF. The CDR3 DNA reads TGCGCCAGCAGCTTGGGAGACAGGGGGGTCACTGAAGCTTTCTTT.

This clone occurred a few times. J is TRBJ1-3 and V is TRBV10-2, with D possibly matching TRBD1 (6 bases). Trimming cost V 6 bases and J 3 bases, with 12 bases left between them. The CDR3 runs to 14 residues. The germline CDR1 and CDR2 sequences are WSHSY and SAAADI. The CDR3: CASSRGLDGNTIYF. In DNA, the CDR3 is TGCGCCAGCAGCAGGGGTCTGGATGGAAACACCATATATTTT.

This chain connects TRBV19 to TRBJ2-3; 8 bases are shared with TRBD2. V lost 7 bases, J lost 3 bases, and 6 bases stayed unmatched. This CDR3 comprises 14 residues. Per the germline V gene, CDR1 is LNHDA and CDR2 is SQIVND (reference sequence). The CDR3 region is CASNMGLVTDTQYF. The CDR3 DNA sequence: TGTGCCAGTAATATGGGACTAGTAACAGATACGCAGTATTTT. Looking up the rest from reference TRBV19 and TRBJ2-3 gives the full variable domain: DGGITQSPKYLFRKEGQNVTLSCEQNLNHDAMYWYRQDPGQGLRLIYYSQIVNDFQKGDIAEGYSVSREKKESFPLTVTSAQKNPTAFYLCASNMGLVTDTQYFGPGTRLTVL.

The chain carries TRBV27 and TRBJ2-3, with D tentatively TRBD1 (6 bases). In germline, CDR1 is MNHEY, CDR2 SMNVEV (reference sequence). This CDR3 has 14 residues. Trimming left V 5 bases short and J 2 bases short, with 11 bases between. The DNA for the CDR3 is TGTGCCAGCAGTCTCGGGACAACCACAGATACGCAGTATTTT. Its protein is CASSLGTTTDTQYF.

V and J are TRBV15 and TRBJ1-2; 7 nucleotides line up with TRBD1. This CDR3 spans 15 amino acids. Looked up from germline, CDR1 is LNHNV and CDR2 is YYDKDF (reference sequence). After removal of 2 bases from V and 8 bases from J, the junction contained 11 bases not matched to a gene. In DNA, the CDR3 is TGTGCCACCAGCAGAAATACAGGGGAGAGGGGCGGCTACACCTTC. This encodes CATSRNTGERGGYTF. Using reference TRBV15 and TRBJ1-2 for the parts outside the CDR3, the full variable domain is DAMVIQNPRYQVTQFGKPVTLSCSQTLNHNVMYWYQQKSSQAPKLLFHYYDKDFNNEADTPDNFQSRRPNTSFCFLDIRSPGLGDTAMYLCATSRNTGERGGYTFGSGTRLTVV.

J is TRBJ1-2 and V is TRBV19; TRBD1 aligns across 7 bases. V dropped 10 bases and J dropped 2; count of bases not matched to a gene: 10. The CDR3 covers 14 residues. Germline loops: CDR1 LNHDA, CDR2 SQIVND (reference sequence). CDR3 sequence: CATSPRGQNYGYTF. DNA of the CDR3: TGTGCCACATCACCGAGGGGGCAGAACTATGGCTACACCTTC.

The V and J genes are TRBV18 and TRBJ2-1, with D maybe TRBD2 (5 bases). The germline V gene encodes CDR1 KGHSH and CDR2 LQKENI. V was clipped by 3 bases and J by 8 bases, with 11 bases between them. This CDR3 has 13 amino acids. The CDR3: CASSPDGIDEQFF. The CDR3 DNA follows: TGTGCCAGCTCACCCGACGGGATCGATGAGCAGTTCTTC.

This sequence joins TRBV7-8 and TRBJ2-3, with 7 nucleotides matching TRBD1. CDR3 length equals 15 residues. CDR1 SGHVS and CDR2 FQNEAQ come from the germline V gene. Unmatched junction bases numbered 13, after V lost 9 bases and J lost 4 bases. CDR3 sequence reads: CASRPRRQGSDTQYF. The CDR3 DNA reads as TGTGCCAGTCGGCCCCGCCGACAGGGATCAGATACGCAGTATTTT. Variable domain in full (rest from reference TRBV7-8 and TRBJ2-3): GAGVSQSPRYKVAKRGQDVALRCDPISGHVSLFWYQQALGQGPEFLTYFQNEAQLDKSGLPSDRFFAERPEGSVSTLKIQRTQQEDSAVYLCASRPRRQGSDTQYFGPGTRLTVL.

In its sample, this clone was seen a few times. The chain recombines TRBV6-2 or TRBV6-3 with TRBJ1-5; D perhaps matches TRBD1 (5 bases). Trimming removed 5 bases at V and 2 bases at J, with 13 bases between. Germline V gives CDR1 MNHEY, CDR2 SVGEGT. CDR3 size: 15 residues. CDR3 residues: CASSTQGGGNQPQHF. The CDR3 DNA reads TGTGCCAGCAGTACCCAGGGAGGGGGCAATCAGCCCCAGCATTTT.